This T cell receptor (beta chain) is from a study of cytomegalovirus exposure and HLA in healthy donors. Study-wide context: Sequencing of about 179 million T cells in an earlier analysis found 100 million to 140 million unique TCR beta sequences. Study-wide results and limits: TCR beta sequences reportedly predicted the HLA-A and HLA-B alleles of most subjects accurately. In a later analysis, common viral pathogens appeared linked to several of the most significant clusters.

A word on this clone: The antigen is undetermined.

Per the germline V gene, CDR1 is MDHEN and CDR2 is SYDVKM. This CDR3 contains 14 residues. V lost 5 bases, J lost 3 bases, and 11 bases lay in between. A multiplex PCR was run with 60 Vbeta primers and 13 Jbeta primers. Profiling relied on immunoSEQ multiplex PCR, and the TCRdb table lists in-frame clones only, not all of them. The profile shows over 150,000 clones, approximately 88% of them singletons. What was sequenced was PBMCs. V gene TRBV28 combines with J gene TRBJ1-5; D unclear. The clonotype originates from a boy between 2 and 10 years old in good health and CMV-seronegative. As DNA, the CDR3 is TGTGCCAGCAGTCCCACTTTCGTCAATCAGCCCCAGCATTTT. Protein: CASSPTFVNQPQHF.